The T cell receptor (beta chain) under discussion was sequenced for a study of radiotherapy plus CTLA-4 blockade in lung cancer. Measured with immunoSEQ multiplex PCR; TCRdb has only the in-frame clones, and not every one. The table has around 71,000 clones, approximately 79% seen once; the top ten hold about 15%. The clonotype comes from a human donor with non-small cell lung cancer whose response to radiotherapy plus ipilimumab could not be evaluated. Some clones in this sample may be carry-over from other donors' samples. This specimen consisted of peripheral blood, obtained from a patient treated with radiotherapy plus ipilimumab.

The CDR3 here is CASSLLGGTEAFF. As DNA, the CDR3 is TGTGCCAGCAGCTTACTGGGGGGCACTGAAGCTTTCTTT. This rearrangement joins TRBV7-3 to TRBJ1-1; D might be TRBD1 (5 bases). The V end was cut by 2 bases, the J end by 4 bases, with 8 bases between. This CDR3 is 13 amino acids long. Germline CDR1 and CDR2: SGHTA and FQGTGA.